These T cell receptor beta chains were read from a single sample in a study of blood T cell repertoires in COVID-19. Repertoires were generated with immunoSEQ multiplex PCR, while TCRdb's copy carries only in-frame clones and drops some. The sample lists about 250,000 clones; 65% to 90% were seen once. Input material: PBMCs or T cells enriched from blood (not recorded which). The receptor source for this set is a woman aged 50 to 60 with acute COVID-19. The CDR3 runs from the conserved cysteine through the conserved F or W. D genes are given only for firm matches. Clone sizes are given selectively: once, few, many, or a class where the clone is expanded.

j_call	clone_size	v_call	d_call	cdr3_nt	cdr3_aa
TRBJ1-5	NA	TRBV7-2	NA	TGTGCCAGCAGCTTGGAACACCTAGGTAATCAGCCCCAGCATTTT	CASSLEHLGNQPQHF
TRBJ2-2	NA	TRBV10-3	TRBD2	TGTGCCATCAGTGAGACTAGCGGGGGAGGCACCGGGGAGCTGTTTTTT	CAISETSGGGTGELFF
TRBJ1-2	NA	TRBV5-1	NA	TGCGCCAGCAGCTTGGGGACAGAGTGGGGCTACACCTTC	CASSLGTEWGYTF
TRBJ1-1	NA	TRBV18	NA	TGTGCCAGCTCACCTGCGAGGGACATGAACACTGAAGCTTTCTTT	CASSPARDMNTEAFF
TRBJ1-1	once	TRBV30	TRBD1	TGTGCCTGGAAAACCCGACAGGGATCGAACACTGAAGCTTTCTTT	CAWKTRQGSNTEAFF
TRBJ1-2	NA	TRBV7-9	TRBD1	TGTGCCAGCAGCTCGGGACAGGGGATTAACTATGGCTACACCTTC	CASSSGQGINYGYTF
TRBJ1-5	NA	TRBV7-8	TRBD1	TGTGCCAGCAGCTTGGCCCAGGGGGCGGGACAGCCCCAGCATTTT	CASSLAQGAGQPQHF
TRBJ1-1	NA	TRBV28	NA	TGTGCCAGCAGTTTAAGACAGACGAACACTGAAGCTTTCTTT	CASSLRQTNTEAFF
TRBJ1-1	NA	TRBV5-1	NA	TGCGCCAGCAGCCCTAATGCTCAGGTGATGAACACTGAAGCTTTCTTT	CASSPNAQVMNTEAFF
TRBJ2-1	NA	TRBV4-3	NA	TGCGCCAGCAGCCTTAAAACAGGGATTGAGCAGTTCTTC	CASSLKTGIEQFF
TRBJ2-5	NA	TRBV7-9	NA	TGTGCCAGCAGTCCCTTCTCGGGGTATCAAGAGACCCAGTACTTC	CASSPFSGYQETQYF
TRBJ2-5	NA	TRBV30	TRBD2	TGTGCCTGGAGTGTACGGGGAGCGGGACAAGAGACCCAGTACTTC	CAWSVRGAGQETQYF
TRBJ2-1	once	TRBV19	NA	TGTGCCAGTACCAGGGGTTATGAGCAGTTCTTC	CASTRGYEQFF
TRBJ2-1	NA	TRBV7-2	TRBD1	TGTGCCAGCAGCTTAGGTTCAGGGGGCAATGAGCAGTTCTTC	CASSLGSGGNEQFF
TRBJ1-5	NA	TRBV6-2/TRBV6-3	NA	TGTGCCAGCAGTTCCTGGGGTGGGGACAACAATCAGCCCCAGCATTTT	CASSSWGGDNNQPQHF
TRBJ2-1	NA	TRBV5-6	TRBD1	TGTGCCAGCAGCTTTGGGGTGAGCGACAGGGGATACAATGAGCAGTTCTTC	CASSFGVSDRGYNEQFF
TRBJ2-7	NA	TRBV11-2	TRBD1	TGTGCCAGCAGCTTTGGACAGGGCTCCTACGAGCAGTACTTC	CASSFGQGSYEQYF
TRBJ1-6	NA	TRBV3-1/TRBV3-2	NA	TGTGCCAGCAGCCAAGGGCTTACAGGGTTTTCACCCCTCCACTTT	CASSQGLTGFSPLHF
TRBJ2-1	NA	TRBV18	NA	TGTGCCAGCTCCGTACAGGCCTCCTACAATGAGCAGTTCTTC	CASSVQASYNEQFF
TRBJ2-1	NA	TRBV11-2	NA	TGTGCCAGCAGCTTCGAGCGACAGGTAAACAATGAGCAGTTCTTC	CASSFERQVNNEQFF
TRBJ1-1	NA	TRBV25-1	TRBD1	TGTGCCAGCAGACAGGGGACGAACACTGAAGCTTTCTTT	CASRQGTNTEAFF
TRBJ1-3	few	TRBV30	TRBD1	TGTGCCTGGAGTAAGGACAGGGGGCTTATCACCTCTGGAAACACCATATATTTT	CAWSKDRGLITSGNTIYF
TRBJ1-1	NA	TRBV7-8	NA	TGTGCCAGCAGCCTAGGGGGGTATGGGGGCAACACTGAAGCTTTCTTT	CASSLGGYGGNTEAFF
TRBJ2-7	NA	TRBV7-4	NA	TGTGCCAGCAGCTTCCGCGGCAGCACCTACGAGCAGTACTTC	CASSFRGSTYEQYF
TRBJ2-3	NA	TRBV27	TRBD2	TGTGCCAGCACCCCTACTAGCGGGCGTCGTGCAGATACGCAGTATTTT	CASTPTSGRRADTQYF
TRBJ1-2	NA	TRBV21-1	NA	TGTGCCAGCAGCAAAGGACCACATGAAGGGGTTCCTAACTATGGCTACACCTTC	CASSKGPHEGVPNYGYTF
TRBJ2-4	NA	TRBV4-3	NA	TGCGCCAGCAGCGAACTAAACATTCAGTACTTC	CASSELNIQYF
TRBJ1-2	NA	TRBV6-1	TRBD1	TGTGCCAGCAGTGAAGAGACAGGGGATTTTTACTATGGCTACACCTTC	CASSEETGDFYYGYTF
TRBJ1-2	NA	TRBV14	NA	TGTGCCAGCAGCCGTCCAGGGAATCGGGATGGCTACACCTTC	CASSRPGNRDGYTF
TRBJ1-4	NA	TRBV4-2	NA	TGTGCCAGCAGCCAAGAAGGGCAGGGAAATGAAAAACTGTTTTTT	CASSQEGQGNEKLFF
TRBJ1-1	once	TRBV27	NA	TGTGCCAGCCAGGGCCGGGACACTGAAGCTTTCTTT	CASQGRDTEAFF
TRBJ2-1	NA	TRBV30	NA	TGTGCCTGGAAGACAGCTCCCGTCTACAATGAGCAGTTCTTC	CAWKTAPVYNEQFF
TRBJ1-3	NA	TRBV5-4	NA	TGTGCCAGCAGCTCCGGGACTTTCAGAAGCTCTGGAAACACCATATATTTT	CASSSGTFRSSGNTIYF
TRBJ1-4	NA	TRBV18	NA	TGTGCCAGCTCACCGGACAGTTCTAGTGAAAAACTGTTTTTT	CASSPDSSSEKLFF
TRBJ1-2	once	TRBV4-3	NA	TGCGCCAGCAGCCAAGATAAAGGGGTCTATGGCTACACCTTC	CASSQDKGVYGYTF
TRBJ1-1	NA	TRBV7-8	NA	TGTGCCAGCAGCTTAGGGGAGCGGGGAACTGAAGCTTTCTTT	CASSLGERGTEAFF
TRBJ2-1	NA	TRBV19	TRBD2	TGTGCCAGTACTCATACGGGGGGCAATGAGCAGTTCTTC	CASTHTGGNEQFF
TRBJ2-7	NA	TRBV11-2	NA	TGTGCCAGCAGCTTAGGCGGCTCCTACGAGCAGTACTTC	CASSLGGSYEQYF
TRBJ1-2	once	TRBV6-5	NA	TGTGCCAGCAGCAGGGGCGGTAATGGCTACACCTTC	CASSRGGNGYTF
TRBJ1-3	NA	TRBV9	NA	TGTGCCAGCAGCGTAGCATCAGGGGTCGGAAACACCATATATTTT	CASSVASGVGNTIYF
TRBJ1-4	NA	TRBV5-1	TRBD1	TGCGCCAGCAGCCAAGGACAGGGGTCCAGAGAAAAACTGTTTTTT	CASSQGQGSREKLFF
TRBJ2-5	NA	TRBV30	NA	TGTGCCACGGAGTGGCAGAACCAAGAGACCCAGTACTTC	CATEWQNQETQYF
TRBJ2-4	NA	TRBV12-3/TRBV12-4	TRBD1	TGTGCCAGCAGTGGACAGGGAAGTAACATTCAGTACTTC	CASSGQGSNIQYF
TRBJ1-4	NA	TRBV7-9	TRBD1	TGTGCCAGCAGCTCGGGACAGGCCAGTACAACTAATGAAAAACTGTTTTTT	CASSSGQASTTNEKLFF
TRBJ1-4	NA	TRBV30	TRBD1	TGTGCCTGGAGGGACAGGCGGTTTGCTAATGAAAGACTGTTTTTT	CAWRDRRFANERLFF
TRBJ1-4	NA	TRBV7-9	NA	TGTGCCAGCAGCTTAGTTGAAGGCGGGAGTGAAAAACTGTTTTTT	CASSLVEGGSEKLFF
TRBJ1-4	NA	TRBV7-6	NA	TGTGCCAGCAGCCCCGGGGAGGTGAGGGGAAAACTGTTTTTT	CASSPGEVRGKLFF
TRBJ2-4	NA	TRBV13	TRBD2	TGTGCCAGCAGCCCGGGACTAAGTGCCAAAAACATTCAGTACTTC	CASSPGLSAKNIQYF
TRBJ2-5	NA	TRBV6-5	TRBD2	TGTGCCAGCAGAAGGACTAGCGGGGGCGGGGAGACCCAGTACTTC	CASRRTSGGGETQYF
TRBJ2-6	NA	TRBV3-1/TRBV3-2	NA	TGTGCCAGCAGCCCGAGACAGAGTCTCGGAAGAGCCAACGTCCTGACTTTC	CASSPRQSLGRANVLTF
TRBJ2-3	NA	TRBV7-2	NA	TGTGCCAGCAGCGTAGGACTAAGCACAGATACGCAGTATTTT	CASSVGLSTDTQYF
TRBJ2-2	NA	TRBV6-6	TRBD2	TGTGCCAGCAGTTTAGCGGGGGGTCACACCGGGGAGCTGTTTTTT	CASSLAGGHTGELFF
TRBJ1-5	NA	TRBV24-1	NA	TGTGCCACCAGTGATTTCCGGGAGAATCAGCCCCAGCATTTT	CATSDFRENQPQHF
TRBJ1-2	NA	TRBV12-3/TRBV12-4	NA	TGTGCCAGCAGCCTCGCGGGGTACTATGGCTACACCTTC	CASSLAGYYGYTF
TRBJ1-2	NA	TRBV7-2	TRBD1	TGTGCCAGCGCTGTCCAACAGGGGGCGGGCGGCTACACCTTC	CASAVQQGAGGYTF
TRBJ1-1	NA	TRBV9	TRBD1	TGTGCCAGCAGCGCCGCAGGGGGCTTTACTGAAGCTTTCTTT	CASSAAGGFTEAFF
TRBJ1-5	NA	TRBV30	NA	TGTGCCAGTAGTCCGGGAAGCAATCAGCCCCAGCATTTT	CASSPGSNQPQHF
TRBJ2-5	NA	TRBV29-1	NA	TGCAGCGTTGCTCAGGACCGCCGAAGGGGCTCCCAAGAGACCCAGTACTTC	CSVAQDRRRGSQETQYF
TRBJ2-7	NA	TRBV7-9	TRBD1	TGTGCCAGCAGCCCCCGGGACAGGGTAGGCGAGCAGTACTTC	CASSPRDRVGEQYF